Each of the 14 T cell receptor beta chains below was sequenced from the same sample in a study of neurological immune-mediated disorders. TCRdb used MiXCR to reprocess the 5' RACE reads, holding one entry per CDR3 protein. Of over 11,000 distinct CDR3 sequences in the sample, around 9.3% are singletons; the top ten hold more than 20%. Sequencing used PBMCs. The source of these receptors is a woman in her thirties or forties in good health.

At least ten counts were recorded for this clonotype. The chain employs TRBV5-6 and TRBJ2-7, with D possibly TRBD1 on 5 matching bases. The CDR3 contains 13 residues. Trimming left V 3 bases short and J 2 bases short, with 9 bases between. Germline CDR1 SGHDT, CDR2 YYEEEE. CDR3 residues: CASSSRATYEQYF. CDR3 coding DNA: TGTGCCAGCAGCTCCAGGGCAACCTACGAGCAGTACTTC. The full variable domain, with the rest looked up from reference TRBV5-6 and TRBJ2-7, is DAGVTQSPTHLIKTRGQQVTLRCSPKSGHDTVSWYQQALGQGPQFIFQYYEEEERQRGNFPDRFSGHQFPNYSSELNVNALLLGDSALYLCASSSRATYEQYFGPGTRLTVT.

This clonotype was recorded at least ten times. The rearrangement links TRBV15 to TRBJ2-7, with D possibly matching TRBD2 (6 bases). The CDR3 extends over 13 amino acids. V shed 1 base and J shed 5 bases, with 9 bases lying between them. Germline V gene data show CDR1 as LNHNV and CDR2 as YYDKDF (reference sequence). As DNA, the CDR3 is TGTGCCACCAGCAGAGGGCCGGGAGACGAGCAGTACTTC. Translation gives CATSRGPGDEQYF.

This clonotype has at least ten counts. The gene calls are TRBV25-1 and TRBJ2-7; 9 nucleotides match TRBD1. The V segment lost 4 bases and the J segment 2 bases; nucleotides outside the gene matches: 9. Germline assignment: CDR1 MGHDK and CDR2 SYGVNS. CDR3 size: 16 residues. The CDR3 here is CASSALPGTGPYEQYF. The CDR3 region has the DNA TGTGCCAGCAGTGCCCTACCCGGGACAGGGCCCTACGAGCAGTACTTC.

This clonotype has at least ten counts. This chain links TRBV28 with TRBJ2-7; D remains ambiguous. Trimming took off 8 bases at V and 3 bases at J, with 8 bases between the two ends. This CDR3 is 11 amino acids long. Per the germline V gene, CDR1 is MDHEN and CDR2 is SYDVKM. CDR3 nucleotides: TGTGCCAGCGGCGGTTACTACGAGCAGTACTTC. Translating it yields CASGGYYEQYF.

This clonotype appeared many times. CDR3 DNA: TGCAGTGCTGGGGACAGGGGGTTGGTGGAGACCCAGTACTTC. This encodes CSAGDRGLVETQYF. The chain uses TRBV20-1 and TRBJ2-5, with 11 positions matching TRBD1. The ends lost 5 bases at V and 5 bases at J; junction bases unmatched: 7. CDR1 is DFQATT, CDR2 SNEGSKA, per germline (reference sequence). The CDR3 spans 14 residues.

This clonotype was recorded at least ten times. The J gene is TRBJ1-1, the V gene TRBV20-1; 8 bases are shared with TRBD1. V dropped 0 bases and J dropped 2; count of bases not matched to a gene: 5. Looked up from germline, CDR1 is DFQATT and CDR2 is SNEGSKA (reference sequence). This CDR3 contains 15 residues. The CDR3 DNA reads as TGCAGTGCTAGAGATTATACAGGGGGAAACACTGAAGCTTTCTTT. This encodes CSARDYTGGNTEAFF.

In this sample, this clonotype turned up many times. V gene TRBV20-1 combines with J gene TRBJ2-2, with 11 bases fitting TRBD2. V shed 5 bases, J shed 1 base, and the junction held 9 bases outside the gene matches. The CDR3 totals 17 residues. Germline CDR1 is DFQATT and CDR2 is SNEGSKA (reference sequence). The CDR3 loop reads CSAPATLAGGNTGELFF. The CDR3 bases are TGCAGTGCTCCCGCCACCCTAGCGGGAGGGAACACCGGGGAGCTGTTTTTT.

This clonotype showed up many times. V and J are TRBV12-3 or TRBV12-4 and TRBJ2-1; 10 bases fit TRBD2. This CDR3 has 16 amino acids. The junction had 9 bases not matched to a gene; V was cut back by 2 bases and J by 8 bases. This CDR3 is CASSLSSSGSGDEQFF. CDR3 in DNA: TGTGCCAGCAGTTTATCCTCTAGCGGGAGTGGCGATGAGCAGTTCTTC.

Sample share makes this clonotype medium-sized. V is TRBV7-8 and J is TRBJ2-1; a weak D match, TRBD2 (5 bases). Looked up from germline, CDR1 is SGHVS and CDR2 is FQNEAQ. This CDR3 has 15 amino acids. Between the trimmed V and J ends, which lost 2 bases and 2 bases, there was a span of 10 bases. The CDR3 is CASSLWGAAYNEQFF. CDR3 nucleotides: TGTGCCAGCAGCTTATGGGGAGCGGCCTACAATGAGCAGTTCTTC.

This clonotype was seen repeatedly, ten times or more. J is TRBJ2-5 and V is TRBV12-3 or TRBV12-4; 9 bases align to TRBD2. V shed 6 bases, J shed 3 bases, and the junction held 8 bases outside the gene matches. This CDR3 region has 15 residues. CDR3 loop: CASRLSGRPKETQYF. The CDR3 bases are TGTGCCAGCAGGTTAAGCGGGAGGCCGAAAGAGACCCAGTACTTC.

The table lists this clonotype with many counts. The chain recombines TRBV7-2 with TRBJ2-6, with D unclear. Trimming shortened V by 3 bases and J by 1 base, and 4 bases separated the two germline ends. This CDR3 has 14 residues. CDR1 is SGHTA, CDR2 FQGNSA, per germline. The DNA for the CDR3 is TGTGCCAGCAGCTTTTTTTCTGGGGCCAACGTCCTGACTTTC. Protein: CASSFFSGANVLTF. The whole variable domain, filled in from reference TRBV7-2 and TRBJ2-6, reads GAGVSQSPSNKVTEKGKDVELRCDPISGHTALYWYRQSLGQGLEFLIYFQGNSAPDKSGLPSDRFSAERTGGSVSTLTIQRTQQEDSAVYLCASSFFSGANVLTFGAGSRLTVL.

This clonotype has at least ten counts. This rearrangement joins TRBV5-1 to TRBJ2-7; D may be TRBD1 (6 bases). Trimming cost V 5 bases and J 3 bases, with 15 bases left between them. The CDR3 totals 14 residues. Per germline, CDR1 SGHRS and CDR2 YFSETQ. CDR3 protein: CASRQGFGNYEQYF. The CDR3 DNA follows: TGCGCCAGCAGACAGGGATTTGGGAACTACGAGCAGTACTTC.

This clonotype occurred once. The DNA is omitted, as the CDR3 cannot be located on it reliably, and the CDR3 follows TCRdb's listing. The gene calls are TRBV9 and TRBJ1-1; TRBD1 is taken as the D call from the table, unchecked against the DNA. The length of the CDR3 is 22 amino acids, counting both ends. The germline V gene has CDR1 SGDLS and CDR2 YYNGEE. The CDR3 reads CASSFYICSASPLAGLDTEAFF.

This clonotype was counted ten times or more. V usage is TRBV6-5 and J usage is TRBJ2-2, with 14 bases matching TRBD2. Trimming cost V 6 bases and J 3 bases; bases outside gene matches: 12. The V gene's germline CDR1 is MNHEY and CDR2 SVGAGI. This CDR3 has 19 amino acids. The CDR3 here is CASRKLYSGLAGDTGELFF. The CDR3 bases are TGTGCCAGCAGGAAACTCTACTCGGGACTAGCGGGGGACACCGGGGAGCTGTTTTTT.